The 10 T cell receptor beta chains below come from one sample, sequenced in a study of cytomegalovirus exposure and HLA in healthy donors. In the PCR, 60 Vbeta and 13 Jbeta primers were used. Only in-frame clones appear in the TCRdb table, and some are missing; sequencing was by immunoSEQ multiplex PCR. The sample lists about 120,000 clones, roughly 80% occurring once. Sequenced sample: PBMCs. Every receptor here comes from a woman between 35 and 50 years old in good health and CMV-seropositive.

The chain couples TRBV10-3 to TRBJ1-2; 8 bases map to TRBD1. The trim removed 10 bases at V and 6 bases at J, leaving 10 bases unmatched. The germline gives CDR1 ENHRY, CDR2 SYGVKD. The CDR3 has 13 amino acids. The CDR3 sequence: CATYETGENGYTF. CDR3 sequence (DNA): TGTGCCACGTATGAGACAGGGGAGAATGGCTACACCTTC.

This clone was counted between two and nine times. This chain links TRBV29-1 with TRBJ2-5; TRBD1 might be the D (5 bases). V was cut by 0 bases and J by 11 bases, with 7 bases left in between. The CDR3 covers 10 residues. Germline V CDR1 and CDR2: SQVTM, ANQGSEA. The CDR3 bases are TGCAGCGTTGAAGAGGGGCCTCAGTACTTC. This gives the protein CSVEEGPQYF.

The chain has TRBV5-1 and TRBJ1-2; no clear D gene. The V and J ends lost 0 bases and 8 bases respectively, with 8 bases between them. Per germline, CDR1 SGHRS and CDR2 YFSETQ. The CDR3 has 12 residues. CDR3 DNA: TGCGCCAGCAGCTTGGCCTTGGAGGGCTACACCTTC. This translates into CASSLALEGYTF.

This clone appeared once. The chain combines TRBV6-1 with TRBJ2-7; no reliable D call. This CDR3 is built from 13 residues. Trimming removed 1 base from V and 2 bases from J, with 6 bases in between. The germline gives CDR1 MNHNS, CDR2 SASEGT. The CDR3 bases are TGTGCCAGCAGTGAAGTAACAGCCTACGAGCAGTACTTC. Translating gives CASSEVTAYEQYF.

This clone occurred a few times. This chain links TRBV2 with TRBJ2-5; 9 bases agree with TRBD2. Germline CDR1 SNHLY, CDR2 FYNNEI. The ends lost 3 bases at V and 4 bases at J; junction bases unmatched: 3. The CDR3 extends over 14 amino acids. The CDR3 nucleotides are TGTGCCAGCAGTGATTTAGCGGGGGCAGAGACCCAGTACTTC. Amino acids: CASSDLAGAETQYF.

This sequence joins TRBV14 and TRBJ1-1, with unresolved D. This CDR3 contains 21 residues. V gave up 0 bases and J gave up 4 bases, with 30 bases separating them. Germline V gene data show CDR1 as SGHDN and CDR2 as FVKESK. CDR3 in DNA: TGTGCCAGCAGCCAAGAAGTGCTCTGGGCAGTTAACAGTCCCCTCTCCACTGAAGCTTTCTTT. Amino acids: CASSQEVLWAVNSPLSTEAFF.

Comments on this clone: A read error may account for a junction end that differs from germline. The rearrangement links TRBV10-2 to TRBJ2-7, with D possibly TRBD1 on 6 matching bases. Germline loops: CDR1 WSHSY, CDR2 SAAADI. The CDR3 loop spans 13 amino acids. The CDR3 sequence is CASKRTDSEPIGF. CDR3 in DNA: TGCGCCAGCAAGCGGACAGATTCCGAGCCTATTGGGTTC.

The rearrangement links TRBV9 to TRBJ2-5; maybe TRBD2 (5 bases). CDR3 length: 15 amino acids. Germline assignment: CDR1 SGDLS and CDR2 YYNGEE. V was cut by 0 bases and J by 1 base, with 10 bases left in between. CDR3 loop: CASSVGGAGQETQYF. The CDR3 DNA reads TGTGCCAGCAGCGTAGGAGGTGCGGGCCAAGAGACCCAGTACTTC.

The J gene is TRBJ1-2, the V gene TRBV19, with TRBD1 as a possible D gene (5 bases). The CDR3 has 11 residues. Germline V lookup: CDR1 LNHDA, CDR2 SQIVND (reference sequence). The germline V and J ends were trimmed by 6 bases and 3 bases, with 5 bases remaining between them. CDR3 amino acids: CASSRDYGYTF. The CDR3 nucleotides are TGTGCCAGTAGCAGGGACTATGGCTACACCTTC. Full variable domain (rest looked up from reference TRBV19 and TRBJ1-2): DGGITQSPKYLFRKEGQNVTLSCEQNLNHDAMYWYRQDPGQGLRLIYYSQIVNDFQKGDIAEGYSVSREKKESFPLTVTSAQKNPTAFYLCASSRDYGYTFGSGTRLTVV.

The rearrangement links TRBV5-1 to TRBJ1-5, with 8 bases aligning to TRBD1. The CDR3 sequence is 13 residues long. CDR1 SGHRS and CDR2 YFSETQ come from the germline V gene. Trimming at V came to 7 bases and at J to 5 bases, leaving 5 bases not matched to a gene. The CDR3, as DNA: TGCGCCAGCGGACAGACAGGGGATCAGCCCCAGCATTTT. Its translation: CASGQTGDQPQHF.